This T cell receptor beta chain was profiled in a study of T-cell memory formation after mild COVID-19. Study-level results: The pre-infection memory compartment contained some responding clones, suggesting cross-reactive memory joined. CD4+ contracting clones were found mainly in CM and EM, and CD8+ ones in EMRA.

cDNA libraries for TCR alpha and TCR beta, carrying sample barcodes and UMIs, came from 5'RACE with constant-segment primers. TCRdb used MiXCR to reprocess the 5' RACE reads, holding one entry per CDR3 protein. The repertoire holds about 560,000 distinct CDR3 sequences, with around 17% as singletons. The V gene lost 7 bases and the J gene lost 0 bases, with 13 bases spanning the gap. This CDR3 region has 13 residues. CDR1 is SQVTM and CDR2 is ANQGSEA in the germline V gene. This clonotype occurred a few times. Its antigen is unknown. The receptor was derived from an adult woman who had mild COVID-19 (a few samples of this study predate the infection). Cell type and time point are not known. This chain joins TRBV29-1 and TRBJ2-7, with D perhaps TRBD2 (5 bases). Sequenced input: PBMCs or a T cell subset sorted from them (not recorded which). The CDR3 loop reads CSAGPLASYEQYF. The CDR3, as DNA: TGCAGCGCCGGGCCGCTAGCCTCCTACGAGCAGTACTTC.